This TCR beta chain was sequenced for a study of shared clonotypes between healthy human individuals. About 90 million PBMCs were counted before genomic DNA extraction. Profiling relied on immunoSEQ multiplex PCR, and the TCRdb table lists in-frame clones only, not all of them. The profile shows hundreds of thousands of clones, 70% to 80% of them singletons. This CDR3 region has 15 residues. V lost 4 bases to trimming and J lost 5 bases, with 17 bases between them. From germline, CDR1 is SGHAT and CDR2 FQNNGV. Input material: PBMCs. The chain recombines TRBV11-2 with TRBJ2-5, with D possibly being TRBD2 (6 bases). This clonotype originated in a woman in her thirties or forties in good health. Some clones in this sample may be carry-over from other donors' samples. For the CDR3, the DNA is TGTGCCAGCAGCTCAACCCGAGGGGACTCGGAGACCCAGTACTTC. Translation gives CASSSTRGDSETQYF.